This T cell receptor (beta chain) originates from a study of T cell responses to AZD1222 COVID-19 vaccine. V shed 0 bases and J shed 3 bases, with 15 bases lying between them. Germline V gives CDR1 LNHNV, CDR2 YYDKDF (reference sequence). This CDR3 has 17 amino acids. Profiled with immunoSEQ multiplex PCR; TCRdb holds only in-frame clones, not every one. The sample lists 90,000 to 150,000 clones, approximately 87% occurring once. The chain uses TRBV15 and TRBJ2-1, with D possibly matching TRBD2 (6 bases). This clonotype originated in an adult in good health. Here the sequenced sample was peripheral blood, taken on day 0 of AZD1222 vaccination. CDR3 coding DNA: TGTGCCACCAGCAGAGAAGGGTCTAGCGTGATCTACAATGAGCAGTTCTTC. Its protein product is CATSREGSSVIYNEQFF.